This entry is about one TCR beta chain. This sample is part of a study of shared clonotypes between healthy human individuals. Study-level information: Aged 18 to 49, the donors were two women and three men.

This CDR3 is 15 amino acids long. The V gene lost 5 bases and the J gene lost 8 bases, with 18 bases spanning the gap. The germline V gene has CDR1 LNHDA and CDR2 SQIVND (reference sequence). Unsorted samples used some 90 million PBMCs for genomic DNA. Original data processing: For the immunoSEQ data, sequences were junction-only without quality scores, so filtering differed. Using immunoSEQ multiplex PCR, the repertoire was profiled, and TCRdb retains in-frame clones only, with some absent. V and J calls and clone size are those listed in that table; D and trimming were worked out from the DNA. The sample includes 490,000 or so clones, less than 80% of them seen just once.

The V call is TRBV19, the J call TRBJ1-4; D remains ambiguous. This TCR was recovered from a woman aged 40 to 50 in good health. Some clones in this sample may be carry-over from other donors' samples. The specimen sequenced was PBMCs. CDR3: CASSEFEGRGEKLFF. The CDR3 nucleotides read TGTGCCAGTAGTGAATTCGAGGGCCGGGGAGAAAAACTGTTTTTT.